This T cell receptor beta chain was recovered during a study of cytomegalovirus exposure and HLA in healthy donors. The wider study: Earlier, some 180 million T cells were analyzed, and approximately 110 million unique TCR beta sequences were found among them.

As for this clone: Its antigen remains unknown.

The study, taken as a whole, reports: Association of a missense DCLRE1C variant with TCR beta V- and J-gene trimming was reported in a later analysis. A reported reduction in N-insertions relative to the approximately 640-donor mean was seen in an Asian-associated ancestry cluster in a later analysis. In an earlier analysis, productive rearrangement rates for most beta V segments clustered near 87% or 30%.

In the PCR, 60 Vbeta and 13 Jbeta primers were used. Sequencing used immunoSEQ multiplex PCR; TCRdb keeps in-frame clones, though not all of them. The sample shows 110,000 to 150,000 clones, around 77% of them seen only once. This CDR3 has 15 amino acids. V was clipped by 2 bases and J by 3 bases, with 14 bases between them. Germline V CDR1 and CDR2: SGHDN, FVKESK. The sequence was obtained from a man between 18 and 35 years old in good health and CMV-seronegative. Sequencing was done on a sample of PBMCs. The V gene is TRBV14, the J gene TRBJ2-7; tentative D call: TRBD1 (6 bases). The CDR3 DNA reads as TGTGCCAGCAGCCAAAAGGGACACCGGGTCTACGAGCAGTACTTC. This codes for CASSQKGHRVYEQYF.